The 2 T cell receptor beta chains reported below all come from one sample, sequenced in a study of cytomegalovirus exposure and HLA in healthy donors. The PCR ran on 60 Vbeta and 13 Jbeta primers. The table came from immunoSEQ multiplex PCR; TCRdb's copy has only in-frame clones and leaves some out. The sample holds about 85,000 clones, roughly 80% seen once. The sample was PBMCs. The receptors derive from a woman aged 50 to 60 in good health and CMV-seropositive.

The chain joins TRBV4-1 to TRBJ2-5, with 11 positions matching TRBD2. Per the germline V gene, CDR1 is MGHRA and CDR2 is YSYEKL. This CDR3 contains 16 residues. V gave up 3 bases and J gave up 5 bases; unmatched junction bases: 8. CDR3 nucleotide sequence: TGCGCCAGCAGCCAGCTTAGCGGGGGGGCCGCGGAGACCCAGTACTTC. Residues: CASSQLSGGAAETQYF.

The genes are TRBV7-9 and TRBJ2-5; tentative D call: TRBD1 (5 bases). The CDR3 has 14 residues. Germline CDR1 SEHNR, CDR2 FQNEAQ (reference sequence). Trimming pared 5 bases from V and 4 bases from J, leaving 14 bases between. The CDR3 region is CASSPTGLGETQYF. The CDR3 DNA is TGTGCCAGCAGCCCAACAGGTCTGGGAGAGACCCAGTACTTC.